This T cell receptor beta chain was identified during a study of regulatory T cells in long-lasting Graves disease. V lost 2 bases and J lost 3, with 13 bases in between. Germline CDR1 and CDR2: LNHNV and YYDKDF (reference sequence). CDR3 size: 15 residues. In its sample, this clonotype was seen a few times. iRepertoire HTBI primers and Arm-PCR of CDR3 regions built TCR beta libraries. MiXCR, applied by TCRdb to the multiplex PCR reads, yields one record per CDR3 protein. The sample records around 400,000 distinct CDR3 sequences, roughly a quarter being singletons. As for time point: persistent/refractory GD, antithyroid drugs over 5 years with positive TRAb. Extracted RNA from PBMCs served as the source of the TCR library.

The chain employs TRBV15 and TRBJ1-1; a weak D match, TRBD1 (5 bases). The TCR was taken from a female donor with Graves disease. The source material was peripheral blood mononuclear cells (PBMCs), sampled when the disease was refractory, from a patient treated with antithyroid drugs. Written as DNA, the CDR3 is TGTGCCACCAGCAGACCTCCCGACAGACACACTGAAGCTTTCTTT. This codes for CATSRPPDRHTEAFF.